This T cell receptor beta chain was profiled in a study of blood T cells in healthy people across ages. General study points: Among T cells, TCR beta diversity per million cells dropped roughly linearly as age rose. Diversity figures based on one million T cells were deemed too low.

Each of the donors had roughly 10 milliliters of peripheral blood drawn into EDTA-treated Vacutainer tubes. Each sample provided at least 5 micrograms of extracted total RNA. A few counts support this clonotype. Its antigen is currently unknown. After removal of 4 bases from V and 9 bases from J, the junction contained 6 bases not matched to a gene. The CDR3 contains 13 residues. Per germline, CDR1 MGHDK and CDR2 SYGVNS. Through a sample-barcoded 5' primer and a J-beta primer mix, a second PCR was run for roughly 6 to 12 cycles. In TCRdb, the 5' RACE reads were re-called with MiXCR into one record per CDR3 protein. Of hundreds of thousands of distinct CDR3 sequences detected, roughly half appear once; the ten largest clones hold 13%.

The rearrangement links TRBV25-1 to TRBJ1-5; the match to TRBD1 covers 7 bases. Sequencing was carried out using blood. This clonotype was sampled from a woman aged 80 or over in good health. The CDR3 DNA sequence: TGTGCCAGCAGTGGACAGGGAGACAGGCCCCAGCATTTT. Protein: CASSGQGDRPQHF.